This is a list of T cell receptor beta chains from one sample in a study of CD8 T cells in Susac syndrome. TCRdb re-called the immunoSEQ multiplex PCR reads with MiXCR, one entry per CDR3 protein. The sample includes about 66,000 distinct CDR3 sequences, approximately 94% of them seen just once. Sample: CD8+ T cells from PBMCs. These TCRs come from a human donor with multiple sclerosis. Both conserved end residues are part of each CDR3. The order of the fields is clone size, V gene, D gene, J gene, CDR3 DNA, CDR3 protein. The D gene is left open where the match is weak. The size entry is marked missing in some rows and otherwise reads once, few, many or a size class.

clone_size: -
v_call: TRBV4-1
d_call: TRBD1
j_call: TRBJ2-2
cdr3_nt: TGCGCCAGCAGCCACTTCCTCAGGGGGACCGGGGAGCTGTTTTTT
cdr3_aa: CASSHFLRGTGELFF

clone_size: -
v_call: TRBV2
d_call: -
j_call: TRBJ1-1
cdr3_nt: TGTGCCAGCAGTACCAACACTGAAGCTTTCTTT
cdr3_aa: CASSTNTEAFF

clone_size: once
v_call: TRBV7-9
d_call: -
j_call: TRBJ2-3
cdr3_nt: TGTGCCAGCAGATCTAGTCCCGATACGCAGTATTTT
cdr3_aa: CASRSSPDTQYF

clone_size: -
v_call: TRBV7-9
d_call: -
j_call: TRBJ2-1
cdr3_nt: TGTGCCAGCAGCTTAGTGGACTTCAATGAGCAGTTCTTC
cdr3_aa: CASSLVDFNEQFF

clone_size: -
v_call: TRBV24-1
d_call: -
j_call: TRBJ2-7
cdr3_nt: TGTGCCACCAGTGACTCAGGGTCGAAGGACGAGCAGTACTTC
cdr3_aa: CATSDSGSKDEQYF

clone_size: -
v_call: TRBV9
d_call: TRBD2
j_call: TRBJ2-5
cdr3_nt: TGTGCCAGCAGCGCGGTTGGACTAGCGGGGGGGGAGACCCAGTACTTC
cdr3_aa: CASSAVGLAGGETQYF

clone_size: -
v_call: TRBV5-1
d_call: -
j_call: TRBJ1-6
cdr3_nt: TGCGCCAGCAGCCTGATATATAATTCACCCCTCCACTTT
cdr3_aa: CASSLIYNSPLHF

clone_size: -
v_call: TRBV29-1
d_call: -
j_call: TRBJ2-3
cdr3_nt: TGCAGCGTTCTCTCGTGGGAGCGGGACAGTTCAGATACGCAGTATTTT
cdr3_aa: CSVLSWERDSSDTQYF

clone_size: -
v_call: TRBV9
d_call: -
j_call: TRBJ1-1
cdr3_nt: TGTGCCAGCAGCGTAGAGGGCGTTTTGACTGAAGCTTTCTTT
cdr3_aa: CASSVEGVLTEAFF

clone_size: -
v_call: TRBV20-1
d_call: TRBD2
j_call: TRBJ2-7
cdr3_nt: TGCAGTGCTAGAGACTCACGGGGACTAGCGGGGGCTTCCTACGAGCAGTACTTC
cdr3_aa: CSARDSRGLAGASYEQYF

clone_size: -
v_call: TRBV20-1
d_call: -
j_call: TRBJ2-1
cdr3_nt: TGCAGTGCTAGTCCCGGGTCGACCTCCTACAATGAGCAGTTCTTC
cdr3_aa: CSASPGSTSYNEQFF

clone_size: -
v_call: TRBV4-3
d_call: -
j_call: TRBJ1-5
cdr3_nt: TGCGCCAGCAGCCAAGATCGAACCGTATTCTATAGCAATCAGCCCCAGCATTTT
cdr3_aa: CASSQDRTVFYSNQPQHF

clone_size: -
v_call: TRBV12-3/TRBV12-4
d_call: -
j_call: TRBJ2-2
cdr3_nt: TGTGCCAGCAGTGGGCCCTCCGGGGAGCTGTTTTTT
cdr3_aa: CASSGPSGELFF

clone_size: once
v_call: TRBV12-3/TRBV12-4
d_call: -
j_call: TRBJ2-7
cdr3_nt: TGTGCCAGCAGTGCTGGGAGCTTTGCCTACGAGCAGTACTTC
cdr3_aa: CASSAGSFAYEQYF

clone_size: -
v_call: TRBV7-9
d_call: -
j_call: TRBJ2-5
cdr3_nt: TGTGCCAGCAGCCGCCAGGGTAACCAAGAGACCCAGTACTTC
cdr3_aa: CASSRQGNQETQYF

clone_size: -
v_call: TRBV29-1
d_call: TRBD1
j_call: TRBJ2-1
cdr3_nt: TGCAGCGTGCACACTCTCAGGGGGAAGTTCTTC
cdr3_aa: CSVHTLRGKFF

clone_size: -
v_call: TRBV18
d_call: -
j_call: TRBJ1-5
cdr3_nt: TGTGCCAGCTCACCACAGGGACGCTTTGGGCAGCCCCAGCATTTT
cdr3_aa: CASSPQGRFGQPQHF

clone_size: -
v_call: TRBV27
d_call: -
j_call: TRBJ1-2
cdr3_nt: TGTGCCAGCAGTTTATCCTGGCAGTTCTATGGCTACACCTTC
cdr3_aa: CASSLSWQFYGYTF

clone_size: -
v_call: TRBV5-1
d_call: -
j_call: TRBJ2-7
cdr3_nt: TGCGCCAGCAGCTTGACAGGAGTCTACGAGCAGTACTTC
cdr3_aa: CASSLTGVYEQYF

clone_size: -
v_call: TRBV27
d_call: TRBD2
j_call: TRBJ2-1
cdr3_nt: TGTGCGATCGGGAGGGAATCCTACAATGAGCAGTTCTTC
cdr3_aa: CAIGRESYNEQFF

clone_size: -
v_call: TRBV12-3/TRBV12-4
d_call: TRBD1
j_call: TRBJ2-2
cdr3_nt: TGTGCCAGCAGCATGGGACAGGGGATCGGGGAGCTGTTTTTT
cdr3_aa: CASSMGQGIGELFF

clone_size: -
v_call: TRBV27
d_call: TRBD2
j_call: TRBJ2-2
cdr3_nt: TGTGCCACCCGGCGGGGGGAATACACCGGGGAGCTGTTTTTT
cdr3_aa: CATRRGEYTGELFF

clone_size: -
v_call: TRBV27
d_call: -
j_call: TRBJ1-3
cdr3_nt: TGTGCCAGCAGATCGTCCCTTGGAAACACCATATATTTT
cdr3_aa: CASRSSLGNTIYF

clone_size: -
v_call: TRBV4-3
d_call: -
j_call: TRBJ2-5
cdr3_nt: TGCGCCAGCAGCCAAGGATTTGGGATAGGAGAGACCCAGTACTTC
cdr3_aa: CASSQGFGIGETQYF

clone_size: -
v_call: TRBV5-4
d_call: TRBD1
j_call: TRBJ2-3
cdr3_nt: TGTGCCAGCAACCCCGGGACAGGGGGCACAGATACGCAGTATTTT
cdr3_aa: CASNPGTGGTDTQYF

clone_size: -
v_call: TRBV27
d_call: -
j_call: TRBJ2-7
cdr3_nt: TGTGCCAGCAGTTTGAATGAGCGGTCCTACGAGCAGTACTTC
cdr3_aa: CASSLNERSYEQYF

clone_size: -
v_call: TRBV3-1
d_call: TRBD2
j_call: TRBJ2-7
cdr3_nt: TGTGCCAGCAGCCAAGGGATTAGCGGGAGCTACGAGCAGTACTTC
cdr3_aa: CASSQGISGSYEQYF

clone_size: -
v_call: TRBV13
d_call: -
j_call: TRBJ1-3
cdr3_nt: TGTGCCAGCAGCCGCGACCCCACCTCTGGAAACACCATATATTTT
cdr3_aa: CASSRDPTSGNTIYF

clone_size: -
v_call: TRBV9
d_call: -
j_call: TRBJ1-6
cdr3_nt: TGTGCCAGCAGCGTAGAGAGGGATGAGGGATCACCCCTCCACTTT
cdr3_aa: CASSVERDEGSPLHF

clone_size: -
v_call: TRBV28
d_call: -
j_call: TRBJ2-7
cdr3_nt: TGTGCCAGCAGCACCGGGACGTCCGAGCAGTACTTC
cdr3_aa: CASSTGTSEQYF

clone_size: -
v_call: TRBV3-1
d_call: -
j_call: TRBJ2-5
cdr3_nt: TGTGCCAGCAGCCAAGGAACGGGGCTCGGAGAGACCCAGTACTTC
cdr3_aa: CASSQGTGLGETQYF

clone_size: -
v_call: TRBV29-1
d_call: -
j_call: TRBJ2-7
cdr3_nt: TGCAGCGTTATCAGGGGTTACGAGCAGTACTTC
cdr3_aa: CSVIRGYEQYF

clone_size: -
v_call: TRBV20-1
d_call: -
j_call: TRBJ1-2
cdr3_nt: TGCAGTGCTAGAGAACAGGGCAACTATGGCTACACCTTC
cdr3_aa: CSAREQGNYGYTF

clone_size: -
v_call: TRBV29-1
d_call: -
j_call: TRBJ2-1
cdr3_nt: TGCAGCCCAATCCCTTTCGGGTACAATGAGCAGTTCTTC
cdr3_aa: CSPIPFGYNEQFF

clone_size: -
v_call: TRBV7-3
d_call: TRBD1
j_call: TRBJ2-7
cdr3_nt: TGTGCCAGGACAGGGTTTTCCTACGAGCAGTACTTC
cdr3_aa: CARTGFSYEQYF

clone_size: -
v_call: TRBV7-9
d_call: -
j_call: TRBJ1-1
cdr3_nt: TGTGCCAGCAGCTTACCCGGATCTGAAGCTTTCTTT
cdr3_aa: CASSLPGSEAFF

clone_size: -
v_call: TRBV7-9
d_call: TRBD1
j_call: TRBJ1-1
cdr3_nt: TGTGCCAGCAGCTGGGACAGGGGGATAAGCACTGAAGCTTTCTTT
cdr3_aa: CASSWDRGISTEAFF

clone_size: -
v_call: TRBV20-1
d_call: -
j_call: TRBJ2-5
cdr3_nt: TGCAGTGCTAGACTGCTTGGGGCGGAGACCCAGTACTTC
cdr3_aa: CSARLLGAETQYF

clone_size: -
v_call: TRBV6-4
d_call: TRBD2
j_call: TRBJ2-1
cdr3_nt: TGTGCCAGCAGTTTTAACCCGGGGGGGAATGAGCAGTTCTTC
cdr3_aa: CASSFNPGGNEQFF

clone_size: -
v_call: TRBV4-1
d_call: -
j_call: TRBJ1-1
cdr3_nt: TGCGCCAGCAGCCAAGAGCCAGGGAACACTGAAGCTTTCTTT
cdr3_aa: CASSQEPGNTEAFF

clone_size: -
v_call: TRBV5-1
d_call: TRBD2
j_call: TRBJ2-1
cdr3_nt: TGCGCCAGCAGCCATCGGACTAGCGGGAGCCCTTACAATGAGCAGTTCTTC
cdr3_aa: CASSHRTSGSPYNEQFF

clone_size: -
v_call: TRBV27
d_call: -
j_call: TRBJ1-5
cdr3_nt: TGTGCCAGCAGTTTACACGGGTACAATCAGCCCCAGCATTTT
cdr3_aa: CASSLHGYNQPQHF

clone_size: -
v_call: TRBV30
d_call: -
j_call: TRBJ1-5
cdr3_nt: TGTGCCTGGAATGAGGCTCTCTATTTTAATCAGCCCCAGCATTTT
cdr3_aa: CAWNEALYFNQPQHF

clone_size: -
v_call: TRBV12-3/TRBV12-4
d_call: TRBD2
j_call: TRBJ2-7
cdr3_nt: TGTGCCAGCACCAAGACGGGGGGAGACTACGAGCAGTACTTC
cdr3_aa: CASTKTGGDYEQYF

clone_size: -
v_call: TRBV29-1
d_call: -
j_call: TRBJ2-7
cdr3_nt: TGCAGCGTTGTTCAGAGGGGGAAGGAGCAGTACTTC
cdr3_aa: CSVVQRGKEQYF

clone_size: few
v_call: TRBV3-1
d_call: -
j_call: TRBJ2-5
cdr3_nt: TGTGCCAGCAGCCAAGCCGAGACCCAGTACTTC
cdr3_aa: CASSQAETQYF

clone_size: -
v_call: TRBV6-5
d_call: -
j_call: TRBJ1-5
cdr3_nt: TGTGCCAGCAGCTACGGGAGGCAGGAGCCGATGTATAGCAATCAGCCCCAGCATTTT
cdr3_aa: CASSYGRQEPMYSNQPQHF

clone_size: -
v_call: TRBV3-1
d_call: TRBD2
j_call: TRBJ2-1
cdr3_nt: TGTGCCAGCAGCCCGACTAGCGGGACGGCGAATGAGCAGTTCTTC
cdr3_aa: CASSPTSGTANEQFF

clone_size: -
v_call: TRBV7-9
d_call: -
j_call: TRBJ2-2
cdr3_nt: TGTGCCAGCAGCTTTTCCAACACCGGGGAGCTGTTTTTT
cdr3_aa: CASSFSNTGELFF

clone_size: -
v_call: TRBV27
d_call: -
j_call: TRBJ1-2
cdr3_nt: TGTGCCAGCAGCTCACTCGTCTGGGTGAATGGCTACACCTTC
cdr3_aa: CASSSLVWVNGYTF

clone_size: once
v_call: TRBV12-3/TRBV12-4
d_call: TRBD2
j_call: TRBJ2-1
cdr3_nt: TGTGCCAGCAGTGCGGCCAGCGGGGGGACCTACAATGAGCAGTTCTTC
cdr3_aa: CASSAASGGTYNEQFF

clone_size: -
v_call: TRBV9
d_call: -
j_call: TRBJ2-2
cdr3_nt: TGTGCCAGCAGCCAAACCGGGACTCCCAGCAGGGGCACCGGGGAGCTGTTTTTT
cdr3_aa: CASSQTGTPSRGTGELFF

clone_size: -
v_call: TRBV19
d_call: -
j_call: TRBJ1-2
cdr3_nt: TGTGCCATCCAGCGACAGGACTATGGCTACACCTTC
cdr3_aa: CAIQRQDYGYTF

clone_size: -
v_call: TRBV5-6
d_call: -
j_call: TRBJ2-3
cdr3_nt: TGTGCCAGCAGCCCTATTCAGCAGGGAGGCACAGATACGCAGTATTTT
cdr3_aa: CASSPIQQGGTDTQYF